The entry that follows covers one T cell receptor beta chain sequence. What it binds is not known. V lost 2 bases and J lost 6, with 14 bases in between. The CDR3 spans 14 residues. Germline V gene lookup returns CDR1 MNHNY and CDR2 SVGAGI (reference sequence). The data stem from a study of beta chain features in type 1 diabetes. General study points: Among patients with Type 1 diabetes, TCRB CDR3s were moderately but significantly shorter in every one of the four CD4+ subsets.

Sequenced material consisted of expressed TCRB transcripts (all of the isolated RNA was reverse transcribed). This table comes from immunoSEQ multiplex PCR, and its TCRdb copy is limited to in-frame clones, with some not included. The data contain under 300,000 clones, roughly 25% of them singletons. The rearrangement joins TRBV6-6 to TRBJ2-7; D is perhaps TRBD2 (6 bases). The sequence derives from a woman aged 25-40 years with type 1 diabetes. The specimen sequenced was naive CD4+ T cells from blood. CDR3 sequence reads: CASSYDPGLGEQYF. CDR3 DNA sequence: TGTGCCAGCAGTTACGACCCGGGACTCGGCGAGCAGTACTTC.